The rows below give T cell receptor beta chains drawn from one sample of a study of blood T cell repertoires in COVID-19. Sequencing was performed with immunoSEQ multiplex PCR; in TCRdb, only in-frame clones are kept and a portion is missing. The sample includes a few hundred thousand clones, around 91% of them seen just once. The source material was PBMCs or T cells enriched from blood (not recorded which). These receptors all stem from a woman under 30 with acute COVID-19. Each CDR3 is given with its conserved first and last residue. D genes are given only for firm matches. Size is omitted from some rows. Given values are once, few, many or a class for expanded clones.

clone_size d_call j_call v_call cdr3_aa
- TRBD2 TRBJ2-3 TRBV4-2 CASSQGTSGDTDTQYF
few TRBD1 TRBJ1-2 TRBV9 CASSVAGGYGYTF
once - TRBJ1-4 TRBV9 CASSVALSSSEKLFF
- - TRBJ2-7 TRBV5-1 CASSFSVGSATDEQYF
- TRBD1 TRBJ1-6 TRBV4-1 CASSQDYRQGDNSPLHF
- - TRBJ2-3 TRBV7-2 CASSSFTDTQYF
- TRBD1 TRBJ1-1 TRBV28 CASSLLRDRSFGTEAFF
once - TRBJ2-1 TRBV19 CASSIADGRSSYNEQFF
- TRBD2 TRBJ2-7 TRBV28 CASRRTSVEEQYF
- TRBD1 TRBJ2-3 TRBV10-1 CASSEKGQAPYF
- TRBD2 TRBJ2-1 TRBV28 CASTSSGRIFNEQFF
- - TRBJ1-1 TRBV29-1 CSVVQGAADTEAFF
few TRBD1 TRBJ1-2 TRBV24-1 CATSDSGQGVGGYTF
- TRBD1 TRBJ1-6 TRBV28 CASSLIGDTGGRSPLHF
- TRBD1 TRBJ1-3 TRBV30 CAWSVGQVGSGNTIYF
- TRBD1 TRBJ1-4 TRBV10-3 CAISESLTGVAEKLFF
- TRBD1 TRBJ2-3 TRBV28 CATGDSFTDTQYF
- - TRBJ2-1 TRBV28 CASRLARSYNEQFF
- TRBD1 TRBJ2-2 TRBV14 CASSLIGQGATGELFF
- TRBD1 TRBJ1-5 TRBV19 CASSIPRQGMRQPQHF
- - TRBJ1-1 TRBV6-5 CASLSRTEAFF
- - TRBJ1-5 TRBV19 CASRVPGSYQPQHF
- TRBD1 TRBJ2-5 TRBV7-3 CASSLTPRDRGRETQYF
- - TRBJ2-1 TRBV9 CASSVELRDEQFF
- - TRBJ1-2 TRBV28 CASSLGIGEVYGYTF
- - TRBJ1-1 TRBV18 CASSPLSGIMNTEAFF
once - TRBJ1-6 TRBV21-1 CASSKLPKRSPLHF
- - TRBJ1-1 TRBV18 CASSPRIEGGADTEAFF
few TRBD1 TRBJ1-6 TRBV27 CASSFLGGGNSPLHF
- - TRBJ2-5 TRBV4-2 CASSQGGGGTGQETQYF
- - TRBJ2-7 TRBV7-9 CASSPELAGGPASYEQYF
few TRBD1 TRBJ2-2 TRBV7-9 CASARTGNTGELFF
- - TRBJ2-1 TRBV3-1/TRBV3-2 CASSQDSRNSYNEQFF
- TRBD1 TRBJ2-1 TRBV3-1/TRBV3-2 CASSDRALSSSYNEQFF
few TRBD1 TRBJ2-7 TRBV5-1 CASSPGQGTGEQYF
- - TRBJ2-2 TRBV2 CASSARVGANTGELFF
- TRBD1 TRBJ2-2 TRBV27 CASSARQGARTGELFF
- TRBD1 TRBJ2-1 TRBV7-9 CASSLQPVRGQGYEQFF
once - TRBJ2-1 TRBV21-1 CASSKRREQGDHEQFF
- - TRBJ1-1 TRBV5-8 CASSPRGGKTTEAFF
once - TRBJ1-1 TRBV11-2 CASSVGLSAFF
- - TRBJ2-5 TRBV2 CASMSRLDGETQYF
- TRBD1 TRBJ1-2 TRBV18 CASSSTGQGTYGYTF
once - TRBJ2-1 TRBV5-6 CASSHMSGSPYNEQFF
few - TRBJ1-2 TRBV28 CASSSRYGYTF
once TRBD1 TRBJ1-6 TRBV6-4 CASSRDSLNSPLHF
- - TRBJ1-5 TRBV11-2 CASSLGAGAPQHF
- TRBD2 TRBJ2-7 TRBV7-8 CASSAPRSGERYEQYF
- - TRBJ2-7 TRBV21-1 CASSEGHDHYEQYF